These T cell receptor beta chains were read from a single sample in a study of T-cell memory formation after mild COVID-19. TCRdb reanalysed the 5' RACE reads using MiXCR and keeps one entry per CDR3 protein. The sample lists around 300,000 distinct CDR3 sequences; about 13% were seen once. The sample taken for sequencing was PBMCs or a T cell subset sorted from them (not recorded which). Every receptor here comes from a man aged 18 to 35 who had mild COVID-19 (a few samples of this study predate the infection). Cell type and time point are not known. Both conserved end residues are part of each CDR3. D genes are given only for firm matches.

>TRBJ1-1|TRBD1|TRBV5-1
CASSRTGGSTEAFF
>TRBJ2-3|TRBD1|TRBV29-1
CSVRQGSLTDTQYF
>TRBJ1-6|.|TRBV29-1
CSVLDRPDSPLHF
>TRBJ1-4|.|TRBV5-1
CASSLGSGARDEKLFF
>TRBJ2-7|TRBD1|TRBV30
CAWSVEGAFYEQYF
>TRBJ2-7|.|TRBV6-5
CASADRPFYEQYF
>TRBJ2-7|.|TRBV7-9
CASKGLKGDSYEQYF
>TRBJ2-2|TRBD1|TRBV6-2/TRBV6-3
CASSTSRDSRTGELFF
>TRBJ1-5|.|TRBV6-5
CASSYSRGYQPQHF
>TRBJ1-4|TRBD1|TRBV5-1
CASSLATGVAEKLFF
>TRBJ2-1|TRBD2|TRBV3-1
CASSQRPGLAGTSSYNEQFF
>TRBJ2-1|.|TRBV7-9
CASSPHMILLGSYNEQFF
>TRBJ2-3|.|TRBV5-1
CASSPGTHTDTQYF
>TRBJ2-7|TRBD2|TRBV20-1
CSARQGLYEQYF
>TRBJ2-3|TRBD2|TRBV4-2
CASSQGLAVLRTDTQYF
>TRBJ2-5|.|TRBV5-1
CASSLLGALETQYF
>TRBJ2-3|.|TRBV6-5
CASSYVSSTDTQYF
>TRBJ1-4|TRBD1|TRBV5-1
CASRDSGGATNEKLFF
>TRBJ2-3|.|TRBV7-2
CASSLGILVAEYTDTQYF
>TRBJ2-3|.|TRBV20-1
CSATSADTQYF